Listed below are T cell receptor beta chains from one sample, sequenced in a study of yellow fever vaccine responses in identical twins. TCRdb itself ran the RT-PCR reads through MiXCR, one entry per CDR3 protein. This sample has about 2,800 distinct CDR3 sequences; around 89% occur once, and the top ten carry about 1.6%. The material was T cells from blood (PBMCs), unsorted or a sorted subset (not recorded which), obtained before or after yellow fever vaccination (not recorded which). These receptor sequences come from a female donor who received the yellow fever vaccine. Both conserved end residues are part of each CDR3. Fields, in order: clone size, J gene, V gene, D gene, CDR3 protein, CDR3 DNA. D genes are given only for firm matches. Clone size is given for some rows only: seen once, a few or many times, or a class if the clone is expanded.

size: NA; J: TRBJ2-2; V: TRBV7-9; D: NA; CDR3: CASSFLGELFF; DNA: TGTGCCAGCAGCTTCCTCGGGGAGCTGTTTTTT
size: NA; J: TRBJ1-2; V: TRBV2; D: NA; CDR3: CASSEGQYYGYTF; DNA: TGTGCCAGCAGTGAAGGGCAGTACTATGGCTACACCTTC
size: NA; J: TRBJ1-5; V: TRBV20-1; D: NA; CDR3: CSASRTSQPQHF; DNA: TGCAGTGCTAGTCGAACAAGCCAGCCCCAGCATTTT
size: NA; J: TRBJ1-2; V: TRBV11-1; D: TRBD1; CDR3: CASSKRQGEYTF; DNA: TGTGCCAGCAGCAAAAGACAGGGGGAATACACCTTC
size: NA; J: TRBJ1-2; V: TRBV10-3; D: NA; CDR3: CAITDSPNYGYTF; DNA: TGTGCCATCACTGACAGTCCTAACTATGGCTACACCTTC
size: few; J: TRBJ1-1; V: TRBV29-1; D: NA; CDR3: CSGGARGNTEAFF; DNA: TGCAGCGGGGGGGCCCGCGGTAACACTGAAGCTTTCTTT
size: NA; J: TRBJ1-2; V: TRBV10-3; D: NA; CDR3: CAISESVLAANYGYTF; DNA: TGTGCCATCAGTGAGTCGGTATTGGCAGCTAACTATGGCTACACCTTC
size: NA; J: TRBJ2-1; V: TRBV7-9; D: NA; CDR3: CASSLTGPSGVGEQFF; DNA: TGTGCCAGCAGCTTAACGGGACCGTCTGGAGTCGGTGAGCAGTTCTTC
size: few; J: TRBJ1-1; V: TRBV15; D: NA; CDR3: CATSRPLRESAEAFF; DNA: TGTGCCACCAGCAGACCTCTCAGGGAGTCTGCTGAAGCTTTCTTT
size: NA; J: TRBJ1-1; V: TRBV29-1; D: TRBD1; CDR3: CSAGQAMNTEAFF; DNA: TGCAGCGCCGGACAGGCCATGAACACTGAAGCTTTCTTT
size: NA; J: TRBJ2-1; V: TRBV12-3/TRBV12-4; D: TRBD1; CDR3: CASSLSGQGTYNEQFF; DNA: TGTGCCAGCAGTCTATCCGGACAGGGAACCTACAATGAGCAGTTCTTC
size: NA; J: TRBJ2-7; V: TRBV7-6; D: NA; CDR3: CASSSSLLEQYF; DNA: TGTGCCAGCAGCTCCTCTCTCCTGGAGCAGTACTTC
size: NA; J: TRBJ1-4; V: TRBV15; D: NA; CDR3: CATSRKQGGGEKLFF; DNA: TGTGCCACCAGCAGGAAACAGGGAGGTGGTGAAAAACTGTTTTTT
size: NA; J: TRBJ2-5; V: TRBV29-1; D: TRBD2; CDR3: CSVVEGLAWETQYF; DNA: TGCAGCGTTGTGGAGGGACTAGCTTGGGAGACCCAGTACTTC
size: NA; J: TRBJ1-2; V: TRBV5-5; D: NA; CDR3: CASSLLDKSDYGYTF; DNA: TGTGCCAGCAGTCTACTGGACAAGTCGGACTATGGCTACACCTTC
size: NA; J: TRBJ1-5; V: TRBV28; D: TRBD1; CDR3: CASSLPDRAGQPQHF; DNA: TGTGCCAGCAGTTTACCCGACAGGGCAGGGCAGCCCCAGCATTTT
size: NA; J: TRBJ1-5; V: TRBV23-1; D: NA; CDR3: CASSLRRQSNQPQHF; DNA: TGCGCCAGCAGTCTGAGGAGGCAGAGCAATCAGCCCCAGCATTTT
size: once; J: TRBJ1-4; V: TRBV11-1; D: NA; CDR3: CASSLAIQIRNEKLFF; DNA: TGTGCCAGCAGCTTAGCTATCCAGATTCGGAATGAAAAACTGTTTTTT